This T cell receptor (beta chain) was captured by sequencing in a study of beta chain features in type 1 diabetes. Whole-study context: Healthy donors and patients had similar age, gender and cell yields.

Overall study results and limits: For cells with high TCR expression, cDNA sequencing could yield over-representation. Within each of all four CD4+ subsets, Type 1 diabetes patients had TCRB CDR3s that were moderately but significantly shorter.

CDR1 and CDR2 from the germline V gene are SGHRS and YFSETQ. The CDR3 length is 14 residues. V was shortened by 5 bases and J by 8 bases, with 18 bases between the two germline ends. Investigators reverse transcribed all isolated RNA, so they sequenced expressed TCRB transcripts. Data came from immunoSEQ multiplex PCR; TCRdb stores just in-frame clones and leaves some out. Of 100,000 to 150,000 clones listed, 9% were seen once; the top ten hold 0.6% to 0.9%. Researchers reported sorting CD4+ naive, central memory, regulatory and stem cell-like memory cells via CD45RO/CCR7/CD25/CD127/CD95/CD27. Sorted cells reached over 95% purity in every population. As for this clone: As yet, its antigen is unknown.

Sequencing was done on a sample of central memory CD4+ T cells from blood. This sequence joins TRBV5-1 and TRBJ2-3, with D uncertain. This TCR was sampled from a man aged 30 to 45 with type 1 diabetes. The CDR3 nucleotides are TGCGCCAGCAGGACCGACGCGCTGCCTAGTACGCAGTATTTT. This codes for CASRTDALPSTQYF.